This T cell receptor beta chain was sequenced for a study of blood T cell repertoires in COVID-19. Looking at the study overall: Sources were T cells, B-cell-depleted T cells, or PBMCs; the material itself was cDNA or gDNA.

The table lists this clone with a few counts. Original methodology: Counts of nucleated cells, estimated from reference gene primer amplification, were obtained. TCRdb keeps only in-frame clones here, not all; method: immunoSEQ multiplex PCR. The D gene and trimming were derived from the DNA, and the V and J assignments and clone size from that table. The top ten clones hold less than 5.5% of a sample with about 140,000 clones, 65% to 80% of them seen once. CDR1 SGHAT and CDR2 FQNNGV come from the germline V gene. V was pared by 2 bases and J by 5 bases, with 12 bases between. This CDR3 contains 14 residues.

The sample was peripheral blood. This TCR was sampled from a man aged 55 to 70 with acute or convalescent COVID-19. This chain uses TRBV11-2 with TRBJ1-1; TRBD1 might be the D (5 bases). The CDR3 bases are TGTGCCAGCAGCTTAACCGGGGGGGGGACTGAAGCTTTCTTT. This codes for CASSLTGGGTEAFF.